Each of the 29 T cell receptor beta chains below was sequenced from the same sample in a study of OX40 agonist ivuxolimab in advanced cancers. The table came from immunoSEQ multiplex PCR; TCRdb's copy has only in-frame clones and leaves some out. The sample records about 77,000 clones, about 86% being singletons. Specimen: CD4+ or CD8+ T cells sorted from blood, collected in a trial of the OX40 agonist ivuxolimab. These receptors were obtained from an adult with an advanced solid tumor such as melanoma, head and neck, liver or kidney cancer.

The chain is built from TRBV7-2 and TRBJ2-1; TRBD2 aligns across 14 bases. From germline, CDR1 is SGHTA and CDR2 FQGNSA. The length of the CDR3 is 16 residues. The ends lost 5 bases at V and 9 bases at J; junction bases unmatched: 9. The CDR3 sequence: CASSTRTSGGPSEQFF. CDR3 nucleotide sequence: TGTGCCAGCAGCACACGGACTAGCGGGGGGCCTTCTGAGCAGTTCTTC.

This clone was seen a handful of times. J is TRBJ2-1 and V is TRBV10-2; 7 bases fit TRBD2. V shed 0 bases and J 9 bases; nucleotides not matched to a gene: 2. CDR3 size: 13 residues. Germline V gene lookup returns CDR1 WSHSY and CDR2 SAAADI. In DNA, the CDR3 is TGCGCCAGCAGTGAGTCGGGGGGGAGTGAGCAGTTCTTC. This codes for CASSESGGSEQFF.

The chain carries TRBV5-8 and TRBJ2-7; D not resolved. This CDR3 is built from 12 residues. The V gene's germline CDR1 is SGHTS and CDR2 YDEGEE. V shed 4 bases and J shed 4 bases, with 9 bases lying between them. DNA for the CDR3: TGTGCCAGCAGCCCGTCGCTGTACGAGCAGTACTTC. This encodes CASSPSLYEQYF. The whole variable domain, remainder taken from reference TRBV5-8 and TRBJ2-7, is EAGVTQSPTHLIKTRGQQATLRCSPISGHTSVYWYQQALGLGLQFLLWYDEGEERNRGNFPPRFSGRQFPNYSSELNVNALELEDSALYLCASSPSLYEQYFGPGTRLTVT.

The rearrangement uses TRBV12-5 and TRBJ2-1; 11 bases agree with TRBD1. CDR1 is LGHNT, CDR2 FRNRAP, per germline. This CDR3 is built from 14 residues. V lost 5 bases, J lost 10 bases, and 7 bases stayed unmatched. CDR3 region: CASGPGQGAHEQFF. CDR3 DNA: TGTGCTAGTGGTCCCGGACAGGGGGCCCACGAGCAGTTCTTC. The full variable domain, rest sourced from reference TRBV12-5 and TRBJ2-1, is DARVTQTPRHKVTEMGQEVTMRCQPILGHNTVFWYRQTMMQGLELLAYFRNRAPLDDSGMPKDRFSAEMPDATLATLKIQPSEPRDSAVYFCASGPGQGAHEQFFGPGTRLTVL.

V usage is TRBV14 and J usage is TRBJ2-7; 8 bases match TRBD1. The trim removed 3 bases at V and 5 bases at J, leaving 6 bases unmatched. Germline V gene data show CDR1 as SGHDN and CDR2 as FVKESK. The CDR3 length is 14 residues. CDR3 DNA sequence: TGTGCCAGCAGCCAGGTGGACAGGGCCCACGAGCAGTACTTC. Protein: CASSQVDRAHEQYF. The full variable domain, with the rest looked up from reference TRBV14 and TRBJ2-7, is EAGVTQFPSHSVIEKGQTVTLRCDPISGHDNLYWYRRVMGKEIKFLLHFVKESKQDESGMPNNRFLAERTGGTYSTLKVQPAELEDSGVYFCASSQVDRAHEQYFGPGTRLTVT.

V is TRBV5-6 and J is TRBJ1-2; 11 bases agree with TRBD1. V lost 3 bases and J lost 4; bases outside the gene matches: 17. Looked up from germline, CDR1 is SGHDT and CDR2 is YYEEEE. CDR3 length equals 19 residues. As DNA, the CDR3 is TGTGCCAGCAGCTCGTCAACTCGGGGCGGACAGGGGGCAAGCTATGGCTACACCTTC. Translated: CASSSSTRGGQGASYGYTF.

This rearrangement joins TRBV18 to TRBJ2-6; TRBD2 agrees at 7 bases. The CDR3 sequence is 20 residues long. Germline CDR1 is KGHSH and CDR2 is LQKENI. V lost 3 bases, J lost 1 base, and 15 bases stayed unmatched. In DNA form, the CDR3 reads TGTGCCAGCTCACCGAATATGGGTCGGGGGGAATCGTCTGGGGCCAACGTCCTGACTTTC. Residues: CASSPNMGRGESSGANVLTF.

The chain recombines TRBV30 with TRBJ1-5; the match to TRBD1 covers 9 bases. J lost 7 bases, V lost 0 bases, and 4 bases had no gene match. There are 14 residues in the CDR3. Germline CDR1 GTSNPN, CDR2 SVGIG (reference sequence). The CDR3 DNA sequence: TGTGCCTGGAGTGTACTGACAGGGGGGCAGCCCCAGCATTTT. It yields the protein CAWSVLTGGQPQHF.

This chain connects TRBV7-8 to TRBJ1-1; unclear D gene. V lost 5 bases and J 0 bases, leaving 10 bases between the germline ends. This CDR3 contains 14 residues. From germline, CDR1 is SGHVS and CDR2 FQNEAQ. The CDR3 sequence: CASSLLTMNTEAFF. The CDR3 region has the DNA TGTGCCAGCAGCCTCCTTACTATGAACACTGAAGCTTTCTTT.

The chain joins TRBV4-3 to TRBJ2-7, with a tentative D call TRBD1 (6 bases). Per germline, CDR1 LGHNA and CDR2 YSLEER. This CDR3 has 15 amino acids. V was pared by 4 bases and J by 2 bases, with 15 bases between. The CDR3 DNA is TGCGCCAGCAGCCGAGGGGCAGGGGACCCCTACGAGCAGTACTTC. Protein product: CASSRGAGDPYEQYF.

The V and J genes are TRBV18 and TRBJ1-1; D not certain. Trimming pared 2 bases from V and 4 bases from J, leaving 11 bases between. Germline V gene data show CDR1 as KGHSH and CDR2 as LQKENI. The CDR3 is made up of 14 amino acids. The CDR3 DNA reads as TGTGCCAGCTCACCAGTAATTGAGGTCACTGAAGCTTTCTTT. Translation: CASSPVIEVTEAFF. Full variable domain (remainder filled in from reference TRBV18 and TRBJ1-1): NAGVMQNPRHLVRRRGQEARLRCSPMKGHSHVYWYRQLPEEGLKFMVYLQKENIIDESGMPKERFSAEFPKEGPSILRIQQVVRGDSAAYFCASSPVIEVTEAFFGQGTRLTVV.

The sample holds one count of this clone. The chain couples TRBV4-3 to TRBJ1-2, with D tentatively TRBD1 (6 bases). Trimming removed 0 bases from V and 1 base from J, with 21 bases in between. The CDR3 is made up of 19 amino acids. Germline V lookup: CDR1 LGHNA, CDR2 YSLEER. The CDR3 bases are TGCGCCAGCAGCCAAGATCTGCCCCCCAGGGGTAACCTTAACTATGGCTACACCTTC. It yields the protein CASSQDLPPRGNLNYGYTF.

The chain is built from TRBV19 and TRBJ1-5; 7 bases fit TRBD1. The V gene's germline CDR1 is LNHDA and CDR2 SQIVND (reference sequence). The CDR3 sequence is 15 residues long. Trimming took 2 bases from V and 3 from J; bases not matched to a gene: 4. The CDR3 DNA reads TGTGCCAGTAGTATAAGTAGGGGGCTCAATCAGCCCCAGCATTTT. As protein: CASSISRGLNQPQHF.

This clone was detected once. One junction end disagrees with the germline gene, perhaps due to a read error. The chain combines TRBV7-7 with TRBJ2-5; 12 bases align to TRBD2. Germline V lookup: CDR1 SSHAT, CDR2 FNYEAQ (reference sequence). This CDR3 is built from 15 residues. CDR3 sequence: CASSSTSGGQETQYF. The DNA of the CDR3 is TGTGCTAGCAGTTCGACTAGCGGGGGCCAAGAGACCCAGTACTTC.

The rearrangement links TRBV15 to TRBJ1-2; TRBD1 matches at 8 bases. The CDR3 has 14 residues. CDR1 and CDR2 (germline): LNHNV, YYDKDF (reference sequence). Losses at the gene ends were 2 bases for V and 6 bases for J; bases not matched to a gene: 5. The CDR3 sequence is CATSRNQGANGYTF. In DNA form, the CDR3 reads TGTGCCACCAGCAGAAATCAGGGGGCGAATGGCTACACCTTC.

The rearrangement links TRBV27 to TRBJ2-1; no reliable D call. V gave up 3 bases and J gave up 4 bases, with 13 bases separating them. The CDR3 has 15 residues. The germline gives CDR1 MNHEY, CDR2 SMNVEV (reference sequence). This CDR3 reads CASSLGLELYNEQFF. DNA for the CDR3: TGTGCCAGCAGTTTGGGTCTAGAACTTTACAATGAGCAGTTCTTC.

The rearrangement uses TRBV5-4 and TRBJ2-3; weak D call: TRBD2 (6 bases). Deletions cut 1 base from V and 1 base from J, with 7 bases between. Germline assignment: CDR1 SGHNT and CDR2 YYREEE (reference sequence). The CDR3 has 14 amino acids. DNA for the CDR3: TGTGCCAGCAGCTTGTTAGCGGGCACAGATACGCAGTATTTT. Its translation is CASSLLAGTDTQYF.

This clone turned up a few times. The chain joins TRBV19 to TRBJ1-6, with TRBD1 as a possible D gene (6 bases). Trimming cost V 5 bases and J 5 bases, with 13 bases left between them. The CDR3 covers 15 residues. The germline gives CDR1 LNHDA, CDR2 SQIVND (reference sequence). The CDR3: CASSAGTQNNSPLHF. CDR3 bases: TGTGCCAGTAGTGCCGGGACACAAAATAATTCACCCCTCCACTTT. The full variable domain, completed using reference TRBV19 and TRBJ1-6, is DGGITQSPKYLFRKEGQNVTLSCEQNLNHDAMYWYRQDPGQGLRLIYYSQIVNDFQKGDIAEGYSVSREKKESFPLTVTSAQKNPTAFYLCASSAGTQNNSPLHFGNGTRLTVT.

The genes are TRBV5-6 and TRBJ2-2; possibly TRBD2 for D (5 bases). The CDR3 spans 16 residues. V gave up 6 bases and J gave up 0 bases, with 15 bases separating them. Germline loops: CDR1 SGHDT, CDR2 YYEEEE. In nucleotides, the CDR3 is TGTGCCAGCACCCTATACGAGGGTGCGAACACCGGGGAGCTGTTTTTT. Its translation: CASTLYEGANTGELFF.

The J gene is TRBJ2-2, the V gene TRBV9, with D perhaps matching TRBD2 (5 bases). Trimming pared 6 bases from V and 7 bases from J, leaving 13 bases between. Looked up from germline, CDR1 is SGDLS and CDR2 is YYNGEE. CDR3 length: 13 amino acids. The CDR3 DNA follows: TGTGCCAGCACTAGCCTTGCGGGCGGGGAGCTGTTTTTT. Encoded protein: CASTSLAGGELFF.

The chain carries TRBV30 and TRBJ1-1, with D uncertain. Germline V gene sequence: CDR1 GTSNPN, CDR2 SVGIG (reference sequence). Between the trimmed V and J ends, which lost 2 bases and 5 bases, there was a span of 3 bases. The length of the CDR3 is 10 residues. This chain's CDR3 is CAWSLTEAFF. The CDR3 DNA reads as TGTGCCTGGAGTTTGACTGAAGCTTTCTTT.

The chain links TRBV27 to TRBJ2-3, with a tentative D call TRBD2 (5 bases). Per germline, CDR1 MNHEY and CDR2 SMNVEV (reference sequence). V lost 5 bases and J 6 bases, leaving 6 bases between the germline ends. This CDR3 contains 11 residues. Here the CDR3 reads CASSPGDTQYF. In nucleotides, the CDR3 is TGTGCCAGCAGTCCGGGGGATACGCAGTATTTT.

The chain links TRBV7-9 to TRBJ1-4; TRBD1 agrees at 7 bases. This CDR3 region has 16 residues. V trimming: 1 base; J trimming: 2 bases; junction bases outside the gene matches: 4. Germline V lookup: CDR1 SEHNR, CDR2 FQNEAQ (reference sequence). This chain's CDR3 is CASSLGFRGTNEKLFF. CDR3 DNA: TGTGCCAGCAGCTTAGGGTTCAGGGGGACTAATGAAAAACTGTTTTTT.

The rearrangement links TRBV5-1 to TRBJ2-1; the match to TRBD1 covers 7 bases. CDR1 is SGHRS and CDR2 is YFSETQ in the germline V gene. The CDR3 spans 16 residues. The V segment lost 4 bases and the J segment 2 bases; nucleotides outside the gene matches: 9. This CDR3 is CASSGKLDRAYNEQFF. In nucleotides, the CDR3 is TGCGCCAGCAGCGGGAAGCTTGACAGGGCCTACAATGAGCAGTTCTTC.

The chain uses TRBV5-6 and TRBJ2-7; D not resolved. The CDR3 consists of 13 residues. Germline V lookup: CDR1 SGHDT, CDR2 YYEEEE. V lost 2 bases, J lost 0 bases, and 6 bases lay in between. CDR3 in amino acids: CASSFKYSYEQYF. CDR3 coding DNA: TGTGCCAGCAGCTTTAAGTACTCCTACGAGCAGTACTTC.

This clone was seen a handful of times. The V and J genes are TRBV4-1 and TRBJ2-7; 9 bases fit TRBD2. The J segment lost 6 bases and the V segment lost 2 bases, leaving 8 bases of the junction unmatched. The CDR3 spans 15 residues. Looked up from germline, CDR1 is MGHRA and CDR2 is YSYEKL. The CDR3 here is CASSQFGGLATEQYF. In DNA form, the CDR3 reads TGCGCCAGCAGCCAATTTGGGGGACTAGCAACCGAGCAGTACTTC.

The chain is built from TRBV27 and TRBJ1-6, with 7 bases aligning to TRBD1. Germline CDR1 MNHEY, CDR2 SMNVEV (reference sequence). V shed 6 bases, J shed 5 bases, and the junction held 10 bases outside the gene matches. There are 16 residues in the CDR3. CDR3 protein: CASRSRDRYNNSPLHF. The CDR3 DNA follows: TGTGCCAGCAGGTCCCGGGACAGATATAATAATTCACCCCTCCACTTT.

This clone was recorded a few times. This chain connects TRBV5-4 to TRBJ2-3; a weak D match, TRBD2 (5 bases). From germline, CDR1 is SGHNT and CDR2 YYREEE (reference sequence). Between the trimmed V and J ends, which lost 4 bases and 8 bases, there was a span of 14 bases. CDR3 length: 13 amino acids. The CDR3 nucleotides are TGTGCCAGCAGCCCACCCGGGAAGGGTACGCAGTATTTT. This translates into CASSPPGKGTQYF.

V and J are TRBV9 and TRBJ2-3; 7 bases line up with TRBD2. V shed 4 bases and J 1 base; nucleotides not matched to a gene: 6. Germline CDR1 and CDR2: SGDLS and YYNGEE. This CDR3 is built from 15 residues. CDR3 amino acids: CASSPRGSGTDTQYF. The CDR3 DNA is TGTGCCAGCAGCCCGCGGGGGTCGGGCACAGATACGCAGTATTTT.